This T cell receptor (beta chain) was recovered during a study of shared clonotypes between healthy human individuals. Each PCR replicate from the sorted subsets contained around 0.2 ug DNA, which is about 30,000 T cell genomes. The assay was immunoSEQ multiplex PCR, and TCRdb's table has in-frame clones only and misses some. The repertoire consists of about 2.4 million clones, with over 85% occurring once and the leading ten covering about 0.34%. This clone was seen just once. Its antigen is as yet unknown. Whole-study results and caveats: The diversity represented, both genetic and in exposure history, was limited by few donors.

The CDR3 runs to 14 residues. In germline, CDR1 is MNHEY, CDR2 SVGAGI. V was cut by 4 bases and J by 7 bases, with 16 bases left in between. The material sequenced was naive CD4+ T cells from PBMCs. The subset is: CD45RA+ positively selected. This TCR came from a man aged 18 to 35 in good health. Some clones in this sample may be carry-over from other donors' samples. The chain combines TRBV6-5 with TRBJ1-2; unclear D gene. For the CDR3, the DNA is TGTGCCAGCAGTTCCCCACCCGAAGGCTCTGGCTACACCTTC. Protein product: CASSSPPEGSGYTF.